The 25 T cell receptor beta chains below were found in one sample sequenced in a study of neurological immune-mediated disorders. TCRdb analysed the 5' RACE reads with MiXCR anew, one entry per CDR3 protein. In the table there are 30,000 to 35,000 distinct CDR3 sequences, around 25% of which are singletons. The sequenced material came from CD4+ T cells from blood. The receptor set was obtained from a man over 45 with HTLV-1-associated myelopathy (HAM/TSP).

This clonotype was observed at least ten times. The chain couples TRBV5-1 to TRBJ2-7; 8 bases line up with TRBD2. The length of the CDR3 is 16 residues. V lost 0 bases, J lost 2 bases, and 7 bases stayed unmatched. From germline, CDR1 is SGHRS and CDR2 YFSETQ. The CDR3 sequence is CASSLDASGQTYEQYF. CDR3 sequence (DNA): TGCGCCAGCAGCTTGGATGCTAGCGGGCAGACCTACGAGCAGTACTTC.

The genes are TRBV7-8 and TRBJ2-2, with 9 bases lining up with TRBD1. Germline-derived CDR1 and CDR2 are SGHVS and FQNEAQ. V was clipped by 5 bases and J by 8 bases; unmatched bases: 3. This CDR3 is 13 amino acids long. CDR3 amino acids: CASSRQGGGELFF. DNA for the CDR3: TGTGCCAGCAGCCGACAGGGGGGTGGGGAGCTGTTTTTT.

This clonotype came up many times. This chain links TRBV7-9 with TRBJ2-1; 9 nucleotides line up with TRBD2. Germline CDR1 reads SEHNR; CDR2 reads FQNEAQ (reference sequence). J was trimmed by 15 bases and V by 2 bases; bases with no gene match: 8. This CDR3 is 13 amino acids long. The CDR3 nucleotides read TGTGCCAGCAGCTTATCGATAAGCGGGGGGCCGTTCTTC. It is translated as CASSLSISGGPFF. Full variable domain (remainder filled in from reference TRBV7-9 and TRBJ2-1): DTGVSQNPRHKITKRGQNVTFRCDPISEHNRLYWYRQTLGQGPEFLTYFQNEAQLEKSRLLSDRFSAERPKGSFSTLEIQRTEQGDSAMYLCASSLSISGGPFFGPGTRLTVL.

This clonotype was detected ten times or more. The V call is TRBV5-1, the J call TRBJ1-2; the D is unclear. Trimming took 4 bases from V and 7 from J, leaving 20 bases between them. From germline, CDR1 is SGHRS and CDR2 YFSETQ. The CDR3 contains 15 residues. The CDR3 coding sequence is TGCGCCAGCAGCCAACGGACGGGCAGTGAGGCTGGCTACACCTTC. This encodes CASSQRTGSEAGYTF. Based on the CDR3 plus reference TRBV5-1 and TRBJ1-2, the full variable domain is KAGVTQTPRYLIKTRGQQVTLSCSPISGHRSVSWYQQTPGQGLQFLFEYFSETQRNKGNFPGRFSGRQFSNSRSEMNVSTLELGDSALYLCASSQRTGSEAGYTFGSGTRLTVV.

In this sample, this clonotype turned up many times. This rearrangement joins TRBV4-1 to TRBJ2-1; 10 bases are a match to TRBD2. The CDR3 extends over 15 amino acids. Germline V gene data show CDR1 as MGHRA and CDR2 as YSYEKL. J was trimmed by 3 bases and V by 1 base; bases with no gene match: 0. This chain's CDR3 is CASSQASGGYNEQFF. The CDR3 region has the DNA TGCGCCAGCAGCCAAGCTAGCGGGGGCTACAATGAGCAGTTCTTC.

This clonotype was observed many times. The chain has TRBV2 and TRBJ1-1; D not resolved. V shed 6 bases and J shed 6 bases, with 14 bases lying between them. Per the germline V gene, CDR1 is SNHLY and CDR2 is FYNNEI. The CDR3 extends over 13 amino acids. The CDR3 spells CASRPLKGSEAFF. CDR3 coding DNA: TGTGCCAGCAGACCACTGAAGGGCTCTGAAGCTTTCTTT.

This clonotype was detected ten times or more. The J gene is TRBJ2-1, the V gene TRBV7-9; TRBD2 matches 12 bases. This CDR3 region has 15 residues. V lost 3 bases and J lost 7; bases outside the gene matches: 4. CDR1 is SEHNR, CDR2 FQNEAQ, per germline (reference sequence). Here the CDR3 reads CASSLTSGGGNEQFF. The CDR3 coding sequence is TGTGCCAGCAGCTTGACTAGCGGGGGAGGTAATGAGCAGTTCTTC.

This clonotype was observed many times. The CDR3 loop reads CASSLGISSYNSPLHF. The CDR3 nucleotides read TGTGCCAGCAGCCTCGGGATTAGCTCCTATAATTCACCCCTCCACTTT. The V gene is TRBV3-1, the J gene TRBJ1-6; D not certain. There are 16 residues in the CDR3. With 4 bases removed from V and 0 bases from J, the gap between germline ends came to 10 bases. Looked up from germline, CDR1 is LGHDT and CDR2 is YNNKEL (reference sequence).

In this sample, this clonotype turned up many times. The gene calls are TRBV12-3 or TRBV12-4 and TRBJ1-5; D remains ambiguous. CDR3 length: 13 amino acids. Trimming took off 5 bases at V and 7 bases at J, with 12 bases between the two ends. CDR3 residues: CASSATNYQPQHF. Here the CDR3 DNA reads TGTGCCAGCAGTGCGACAAATTACCAGCCCCAGCATTTT.

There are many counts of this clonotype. The CDR3 is CSARRLTGDTEAFF. The CDR3 DNA follows: TGCAGTGCTAGGAGGCTGACTGGCGACACTGAAGCTTTCTTT. The chain recombines TRBV20-1 with TRBJ1-1; D not resolved. The CDR3 extends over 14 amino acids. V shed 3 bases and J shed 3 bases, with 14 bases lying between them. Germline-derived CDR1 and CDR2 are DFQATT and SNEGSKA (reference sequence).

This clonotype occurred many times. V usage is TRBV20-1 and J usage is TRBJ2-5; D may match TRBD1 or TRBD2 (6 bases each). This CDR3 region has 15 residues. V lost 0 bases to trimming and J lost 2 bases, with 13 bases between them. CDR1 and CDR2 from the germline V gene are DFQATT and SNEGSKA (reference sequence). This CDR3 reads CSAREGASAQETQYF. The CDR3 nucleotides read TGCAGTGCTAGAGAGGGGGCTAGCGCACAAGAGACCCAGTACTTC.

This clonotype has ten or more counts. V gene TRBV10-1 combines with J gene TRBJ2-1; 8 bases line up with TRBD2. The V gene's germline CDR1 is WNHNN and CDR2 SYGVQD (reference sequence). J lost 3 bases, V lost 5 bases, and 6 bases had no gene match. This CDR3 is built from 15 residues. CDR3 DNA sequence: TGCGCCAGCAGTTTAAGCGGGGGACTCTACAATGAGCAGTTCTTC. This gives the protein CASSLSGGLYNEQFF.

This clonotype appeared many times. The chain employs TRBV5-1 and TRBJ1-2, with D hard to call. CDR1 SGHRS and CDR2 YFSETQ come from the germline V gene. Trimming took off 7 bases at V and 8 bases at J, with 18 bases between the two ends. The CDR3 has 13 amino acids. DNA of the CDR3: TGCGCCAGCGGGGATGTAGAGACGATCGGCTACACCTTC. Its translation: CASGDVETIGYTF.

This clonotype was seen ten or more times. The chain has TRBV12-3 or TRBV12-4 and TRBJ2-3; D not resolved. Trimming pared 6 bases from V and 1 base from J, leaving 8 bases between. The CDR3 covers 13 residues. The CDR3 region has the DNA TGTGCCAGCAGCACTCTAGGCACAGATACGCAGTATTTT. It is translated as CASSTLGTDTQYF.

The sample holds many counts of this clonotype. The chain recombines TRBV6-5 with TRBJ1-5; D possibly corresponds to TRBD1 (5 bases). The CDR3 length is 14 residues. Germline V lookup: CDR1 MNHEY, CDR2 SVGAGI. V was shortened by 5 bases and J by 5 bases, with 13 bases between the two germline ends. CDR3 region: CASSKRVGDQPQHF. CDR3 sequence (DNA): TGTGCCAGCAGTAAGAGGGTAGGGGATCAGCCCCAGCATTTT.

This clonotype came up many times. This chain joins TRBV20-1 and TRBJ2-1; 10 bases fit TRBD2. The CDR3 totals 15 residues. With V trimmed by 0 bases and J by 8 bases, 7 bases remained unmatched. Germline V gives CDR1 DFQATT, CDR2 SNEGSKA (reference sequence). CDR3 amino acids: CSAREGSGGNHEQFF. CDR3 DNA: TGCAGTGCTAGAGAGGGTAGCGGGGGGAACCATGAGCAGTTCTTC.

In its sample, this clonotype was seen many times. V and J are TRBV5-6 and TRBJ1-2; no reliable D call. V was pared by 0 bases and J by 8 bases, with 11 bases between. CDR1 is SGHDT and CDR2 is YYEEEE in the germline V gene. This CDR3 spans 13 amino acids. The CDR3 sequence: CASSLASVGGYTF. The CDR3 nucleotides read TGTGCCAGCAGCTTGGCCTCAGTGGGAGGCTACACCTTC.

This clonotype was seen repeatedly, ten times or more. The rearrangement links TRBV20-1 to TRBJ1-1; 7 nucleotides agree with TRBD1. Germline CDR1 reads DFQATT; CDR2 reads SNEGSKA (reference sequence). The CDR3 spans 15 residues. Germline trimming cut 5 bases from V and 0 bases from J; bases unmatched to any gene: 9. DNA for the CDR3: TGCAGTGCTTCCCCAGCGGGACAGATGAACACTGAAGCTTTCTTT. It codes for CSASPAGQMNTEAFF.

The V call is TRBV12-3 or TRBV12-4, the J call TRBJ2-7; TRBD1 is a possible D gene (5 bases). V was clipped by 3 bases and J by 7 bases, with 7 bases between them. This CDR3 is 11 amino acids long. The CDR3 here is CASSFRVEQYF. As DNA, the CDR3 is TGTGCCAGCAGTTTCAGGGTGGAGCAGTACTTC.

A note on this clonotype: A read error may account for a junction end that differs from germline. The CDR3 region is CASSQDPTGIWGYNF. CDR3 DNA sequence: TGCGCCAGCAGCCAAGATCCAACAGGGATATGGGGCTACAACTTC. V is TRBV4-1 and J is TRBJ1-2; a weak D match, TRBD1 (6 bases). The CDR3 is 15 residues long. The germline gives CDR1 MGHRA, CDR2 YSYEKL.

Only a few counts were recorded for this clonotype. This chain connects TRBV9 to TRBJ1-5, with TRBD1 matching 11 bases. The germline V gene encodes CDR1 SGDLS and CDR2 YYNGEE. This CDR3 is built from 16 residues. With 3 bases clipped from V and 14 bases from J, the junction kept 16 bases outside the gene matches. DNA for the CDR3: TGTGCCAGCAGCGCCGGACAGGGGGCGATAAATCAGCACAAGCATTTT. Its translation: CASSAGQGAINQHKHF.

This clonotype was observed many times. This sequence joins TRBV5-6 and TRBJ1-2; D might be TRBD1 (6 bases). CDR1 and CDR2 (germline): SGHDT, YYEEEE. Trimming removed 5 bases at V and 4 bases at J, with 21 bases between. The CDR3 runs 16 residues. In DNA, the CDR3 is TGTGCCAGCAGATCGCTCCAGGGGAAGGAGCTCTATGGCTACACCTTC. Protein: CASRSLQGKELYGYTF. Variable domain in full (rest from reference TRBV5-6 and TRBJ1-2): DAGVTQSPTHLIKTRGQQVTLRCSPKSGHDTVSWYQQALGQGPQFIFQYYEEEERQRGNFPDRFSGHQFPNYSSELNVNALLLGDSALYLCASRSLQGKELYGYTFGSGTRLTVV.

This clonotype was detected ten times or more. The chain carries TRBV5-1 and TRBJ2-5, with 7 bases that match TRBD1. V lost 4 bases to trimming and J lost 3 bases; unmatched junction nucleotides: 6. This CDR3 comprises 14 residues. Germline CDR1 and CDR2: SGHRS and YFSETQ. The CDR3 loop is CASSGPQGKETQYF. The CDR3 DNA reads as TGCGCCAGCAGCGGCCCACAGGGGAAAGAGACCCAGTACTTC.

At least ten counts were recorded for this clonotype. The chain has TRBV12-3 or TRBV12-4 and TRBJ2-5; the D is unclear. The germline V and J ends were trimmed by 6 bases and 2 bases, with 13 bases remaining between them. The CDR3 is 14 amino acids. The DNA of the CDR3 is TGTGCCAGCAGCTTAATAGCCCAACAAGAGACCCAGTACTTC. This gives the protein CASSLIAQQETQYF.

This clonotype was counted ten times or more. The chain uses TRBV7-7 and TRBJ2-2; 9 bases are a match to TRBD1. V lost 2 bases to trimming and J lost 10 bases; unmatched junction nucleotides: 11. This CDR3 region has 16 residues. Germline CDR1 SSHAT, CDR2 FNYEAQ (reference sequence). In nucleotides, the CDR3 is TGTGCCAGCAGCTTACGACGGGACAGGGAGAAGGAGGAGCTGTTTTTT. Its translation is CASSLRRDREKEELFF.